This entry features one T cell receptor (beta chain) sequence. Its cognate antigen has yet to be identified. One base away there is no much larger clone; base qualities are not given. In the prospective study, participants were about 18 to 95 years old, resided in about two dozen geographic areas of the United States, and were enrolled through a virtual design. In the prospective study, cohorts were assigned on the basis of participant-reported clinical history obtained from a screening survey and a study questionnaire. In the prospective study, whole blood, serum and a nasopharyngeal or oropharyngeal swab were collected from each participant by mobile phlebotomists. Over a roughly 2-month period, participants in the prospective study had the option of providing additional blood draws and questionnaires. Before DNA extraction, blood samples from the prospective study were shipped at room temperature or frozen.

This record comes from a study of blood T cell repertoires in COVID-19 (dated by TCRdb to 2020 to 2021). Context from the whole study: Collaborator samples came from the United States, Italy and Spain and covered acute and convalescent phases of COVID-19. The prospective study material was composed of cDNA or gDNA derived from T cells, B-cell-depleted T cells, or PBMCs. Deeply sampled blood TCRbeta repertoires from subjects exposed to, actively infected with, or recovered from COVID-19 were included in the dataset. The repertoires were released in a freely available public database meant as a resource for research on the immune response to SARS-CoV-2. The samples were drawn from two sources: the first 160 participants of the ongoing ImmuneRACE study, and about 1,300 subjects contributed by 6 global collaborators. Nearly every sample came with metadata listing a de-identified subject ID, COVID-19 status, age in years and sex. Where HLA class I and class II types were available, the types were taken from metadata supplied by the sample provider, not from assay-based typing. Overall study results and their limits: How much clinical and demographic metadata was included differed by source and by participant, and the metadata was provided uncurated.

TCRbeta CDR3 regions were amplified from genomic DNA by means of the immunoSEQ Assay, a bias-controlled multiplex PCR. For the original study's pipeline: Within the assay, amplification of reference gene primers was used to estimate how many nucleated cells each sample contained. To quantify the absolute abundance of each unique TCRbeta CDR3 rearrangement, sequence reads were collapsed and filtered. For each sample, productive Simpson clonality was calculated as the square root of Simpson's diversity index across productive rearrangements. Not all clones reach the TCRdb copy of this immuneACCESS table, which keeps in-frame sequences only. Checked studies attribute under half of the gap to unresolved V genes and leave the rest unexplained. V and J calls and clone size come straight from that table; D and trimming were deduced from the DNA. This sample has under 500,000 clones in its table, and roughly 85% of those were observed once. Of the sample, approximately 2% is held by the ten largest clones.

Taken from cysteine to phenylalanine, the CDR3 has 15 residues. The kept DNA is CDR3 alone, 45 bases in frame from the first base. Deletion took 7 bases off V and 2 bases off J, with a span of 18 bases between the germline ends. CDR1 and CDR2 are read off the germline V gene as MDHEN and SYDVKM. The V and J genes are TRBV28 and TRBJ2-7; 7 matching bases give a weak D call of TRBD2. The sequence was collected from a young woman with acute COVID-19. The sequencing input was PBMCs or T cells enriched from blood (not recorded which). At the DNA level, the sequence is TGTGCCAGCATCTCCTTGGGGGGGCAGACCTACGAGCAGTACTTC. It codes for CASISLGGQTYEQYF.